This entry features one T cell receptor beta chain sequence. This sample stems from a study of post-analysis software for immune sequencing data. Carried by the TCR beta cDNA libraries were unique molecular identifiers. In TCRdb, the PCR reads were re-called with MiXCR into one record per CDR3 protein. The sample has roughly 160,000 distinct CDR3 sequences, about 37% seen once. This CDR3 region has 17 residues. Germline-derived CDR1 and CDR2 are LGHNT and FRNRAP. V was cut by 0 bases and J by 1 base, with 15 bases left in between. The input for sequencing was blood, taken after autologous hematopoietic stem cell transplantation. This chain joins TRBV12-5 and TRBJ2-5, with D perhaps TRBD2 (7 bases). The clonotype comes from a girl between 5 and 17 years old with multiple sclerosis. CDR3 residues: CASGLVPRGACQETQYF. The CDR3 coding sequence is TGTGCTAGTGGTTTGGTACCCCGGGGGGCGTGCCAAGAGACCCAGTACTTC.